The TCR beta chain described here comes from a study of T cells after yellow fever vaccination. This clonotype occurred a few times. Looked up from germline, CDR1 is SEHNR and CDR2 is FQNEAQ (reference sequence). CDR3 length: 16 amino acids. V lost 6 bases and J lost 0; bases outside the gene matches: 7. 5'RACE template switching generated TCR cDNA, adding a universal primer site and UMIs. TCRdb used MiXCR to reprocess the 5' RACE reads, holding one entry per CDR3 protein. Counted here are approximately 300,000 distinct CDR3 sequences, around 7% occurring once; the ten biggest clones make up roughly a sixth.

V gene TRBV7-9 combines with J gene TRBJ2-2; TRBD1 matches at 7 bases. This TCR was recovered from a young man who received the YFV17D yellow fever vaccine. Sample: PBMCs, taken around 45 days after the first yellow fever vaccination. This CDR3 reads CASRKPGTANTGELFF. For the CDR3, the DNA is TGTGCCAGCAGAAAACCCGGGACAGCGAACACCGGGGAGCTGTTTTTT.